The rows below give T cell receptor beta chains drawn from one sample of a study of blood T cell repertoires in COVID-19. Some clones are missing from TCRdb's copy, which holds only in-frame ones; the method was immunoSEQ multiplex PCR. Of 300,000 to 500,000 clones detected, roughly 90% appear once; the ten largest clones hold approximately 1%. The sample was PBMCs or T cells enriched from blood (not recorded which). Every receptor here comes from a woman aged 25 to 45 with acute COVID-19. Each CDR3 is given with its conserved first and last residue. The order of the fields is D gene, clone size, V gene, J gene, CDR3 protein, CDR3 DNA. A D gene is named only where the DNA matches it firmly. For some rows the clone size is stated as once, few or many, or as a class when expanded; others skip it.

D: TRBD1
size: -
V: TRBV7-3
J: TRBJ2-1
CDR3: CAGSYRGSSYNEQFF
DNA: TGTGCCGGCAGCTACAGGGGGAGCTCCTACAATGAGCAGTTCTTC

D: TRBD1
size: -
V: TRBV7-6
J: TRBJ1-1
CDR3: CASSSGTGYMNTEAFF
DNA: TGTGCCAGCAGCTCCGGGACAGGCTACATGAACACTGAAGCTTTCTTT

D: TRBD1
size: -
V: TRBV13
J: TRBJ1-2
CDR3: CASSLGQGARGYTF
DNA: TGTGCCAGCAGCTTAGGGCAGGGGGCGCGGGGCTACACCTTC

D: -
size: -
V: TRBV9
J: TRBJ2-2
CDR3: CASSVGPGELFF
DNA: TGTGCCAGCAGCGTTGGGCCCGGGGAGCTGTTTTTT

D: TRBD1
size: -
V: TRBV6-1
J: TRBJ2-3
CDR3: CASSEATGGWTQYF
DNA: TGTGCCAGCAGTGAAGCAACAGGGGGGTGGACGCAGTATTTT

D: TRBD1
size: -
V: TRBV4-3
J: TRBJ1-1
CDR3: CASSLGQRDWGTEAFF
DNA: TGCGCCAGCAGCCTGGGACAGCGAGATTGGGGCACTGAAGCTTTCTTT

D: -
size: -
V: TRBV28
J: TRBJ2-1
CDR3: CASSFPTGMYEQFF
DNA: TGTGCCAGCAGTTTCCCCACAGGGATGTATGAGCAGTTCTTC

D: -
size: -
V: TRBV30
J: TRBJ1-1
CDR3: CAWRGGVTEAFF
DNA: TGTGCCTGGAGGGGGGGGGTCACTGAAGCTTTCTTT

D: -
size: -
V: TRBV21-1
J: TRBJ1-1
CDR3: CASSLPWGGKNTEAFF
DNA: TGTGCCAGCAGCCTACCCTGGGGGGGGAAGAACACTGAAGCTTTCTTT

D: TRBD1
size: -
V: TRBV6-5
J: TRBJ1-4
CDR3: CASSSQGSTTNEKLFF
DNA: TGTGCCAGCAGTTCACAGGGGTCTACAACTAATGAAAAACTGTTTTTT

D: -
size: -
V: TRBV6-5
J: TRBJ1-1
CDR3: CASSYSGRGSTEAFF
DNA: TGTGCCAGCAGTTACTCCGGAAGAGGTAGTACTGAAGCTTTCTTT

D: TRBD2
size: -
V: TRBV7-9
J: TRBJ2-3
CDR3: CASSLDGSGVLDTQYF
DNA: TGTGCCAGCAGCTTAGATGGTAGCGGGGTGCTGGATACGCAGTATTTT

D: TRBD1
size: -
V: TRBV18
J: TRBJ1-2
CDR3: CASSPGQENYGYTF
DNA: TGTGCCAGCTCACCGGGACAGGAAAACTATGGCTACACCTTC

D: TRBD1
size: once
V: TRBV19
J: TRBJ1-1
CDR3: CASSRETGLPSNTEAFF
DNA: TGTGCCAGTAGTAGAGAGACAGGGTTACCCTCGAACACTGAAGCTTTCTTT

D: -
size: -
V: TRBV2
J: TRBJ2-2
CDR3: CASSSGGVTGELFF
DNA: TGTGCCAGCAGTTCCGGAGGGGTGACCGGGGAGCTGTTTTTT

D: TRBD1
size: -
V: TRBV19
J: TRBJ2-7
CDR3: CASSISRRGPHEQYF
DNA: TGTGCCAGTAGTATATCCCGCAGGGGGCCCCACGAGCAGTACTTC

D: -
size: -
V: TRBV18
J: TRBJ1-5
CDR3: CASSPISFSARINQPQHF
DNA: TGTGCCAGCTCACCGATTTCTTTTAGTGCCCGAATCAATCAGCCCCAGCATTTT

D: TRBD2
size: -
V: TRBV29-1
J: TRBJ2-5
CDR3: CSVSRGTSPRETQYF
DNA: TGCAGCGTTAGCCGCGGGACTAGTCCCAGAGAGACCCAGTACTTC

D: -
size: -
V: TRBV19
J: TRBJ1-3
CDR3: CASTPGTPNSGNTIYF
DNA: TGTGCCAGTACCCCCGGGACACCCAACTCTGGAAACACCATATATTTT

D: TRBD1
size: -
V: TRBV5-1
J: TRBJ1-6
CDR3: CASSPGTENSPLHF
DNA: TGCGCCAGCAGCCCAGGGACAGAAAATTCACCCCTCCACTTT

D: -
size: once
V: TRBV30
J: TRBJ1-2
CDR3: CAWSVSSGYTF
DNA: TGTGCCTGGAGTGTATCAAGCGGCTACACCTTC

D: -
size: -
V: TRBV6-1
J: TRBJ2-7
CDR3: CASSEQGHSYEQYF
DNA: TGTGCCAGCAGTGAACAGGGGCACTCCTACGAGCAGTACTTC

D: -
size: -
V: TRBV19
J: TRBJ1-1
CDR3: CASSIVIPGNTEAFF
DNA: TGTGCCAGTAGTATAGTAATTCCGGGGAACACTGAAGCTTTCTTT

D: -
size: -
V: TRBV7-2
J: TRBJ1-1
CDR3: CASSLVSEGKGAFF
DNA: TGTGCCAGCAGCTTAGTCAGCGAGGGAAAGGGAGCTTTCTTT